The 13 T cell receptor beta chains in this list originate from one sample, sequenced in a study of cytotoxic CD8 clonotypes in ibrutinib-treated CLL. Data came from immunoSEQ multiplex PCR; TCRdb stores just in-frame clones and leaves some out. The table has about 49,000 clones, around half seen once; the top ten hold around a third. Source: PBMCs, taken after 12 months of ibrutinib treatment. These receptors originate from a human donor with chronic lymphocytic leukemia.

V gene TRBV6-1 combines with J gene TRBJ2-1; D is perhaps TRBD2 (6 bases). The CDR3 runs to 15 residues. The V end was cut by 10 bases, the J end by 4 bases, with 20 bases between. Germline V lookup: CDR1 MNHNS, CDR2 SASEGT. The CDR3: CAIRKGRGSYNEQFF. The CDR3 DNA is TGTGCCATCCGAAAGGGGCGGGGTTCGTACAATGAGCAGTTCTTC.

The chain employs TRBV6-1 and TRBJ1-5, with D tentatively TRBD1 (5 bases). Germline lookup yields CDR1 MNHNS and CDR2 SASEGT. The length of the CDR3 is 16 residues. The V gene lost 0 bases and the J gene lost 7 bases, with 16 bases spanning the gap. The CDR3 DNA is TGTGCCAGCAGTGAAGCGTCAGGGAAAGGAGGCCAGCCCCAGCATTTT. Translation: CASSEASGKGGQPQHF.

J is TRBJ1-5 and V is TRBV28, with D possibly matching TRBD1 (6 bases). CDR3 length: 13 residues. V shed 6 bases and J shed 7 bases, with 13 bases lying between them. Germline assignment: CDR1 MDHEN and CDR2 SYDVKM. The CDR3 reads CASSSTGFQPQHF. The CDR3 DNA reads as TGTGCCAGCAGCTCAACAGGGTTCCAGCCCCAGCATTTT.

This clone was observed a handful of times. The gene calls are TRBV28 and TRBJ1-5, with D unclear. Germline CDR1 reads MDHEN; CDR2 reads SYDVKM. CDR3 size: 16 residues. Trimming cost V 6 bases and J 4 bases, with 19 bases left between them. This chain's CDR3 is CASSLKGGSSNQPQHF. Here the CDR3 DNA reads TGTGCCAGCAGCCTTAAGGGTGGGTCGAGTAATCAGCCCCAGCATTTT.

This clone was detected a few times. V is TRBV28 and J is TRBJ2-1; the match to TRBD2 covers 9 bases. The germline V gene encodes CDR1 MDHEN and CDR2 SYDVKM. There are 15 residues in the CDR3. V lost 2 bases to trimming and J lost 4 bases; unmatched junction nucleotides: 3. The CDR3 bases are TGTGCCAGCAGTTTAACGACTAGCGGATACAATGAGCAGTTCTTC. It yields the protein CASSLTTSGYNEQFF.

The chain carries TRBV5-1 and TRBJ2-2; 8 positions match TRBD2. Germline lookup yields CDR1 SGHRS and CDR2 YFSETQ. The CDR3 has 15 residues. J was trimmed by 4 bases and V by 0 bases; bases with no gene match: 2. CDR3 in amino acids: CASSLALAGTGELFF. CDR3 sequence (DNA): TGCGCCAGCAGCTTGGCCCTAGCGGGCACCGGGGAGCTGTTTTTT.

The chain joins TRBV7-9 to TRBJ1-4, with D perhaps matching TRBD1 (5 bases). V was trimmed by 4 bases and J by 7 bases, leaving 10 bases between them. The CDR3 sequence is 13 residues long. CDR1 SEHNR and CDR2 FQNEAQ come from the germline V gene (reference sequence). The CDR3 spells CASSSTGLEKLFF. CDR3 DNA: TGTGCCAGCAGCTCCACGGGACTTGAAAAACTGTTTTTT.

The V call is TRBV5-6, the J call TRBJ1-5; no firm D call. Trimming took off 3 bases at V and 3 bases at J, with 10 bases between the two ends. CDR1 is SGHDT, CDR2 YYEEEE, per germline. The CDR3 is made up of 14 amino acids. CDR3 amino acids: CASSSLLDNQPQHF. CDR3 DNA sequence: TGTGCCAGCAGCTCTTTATTGGACAATCAGCCCCAGCATTTT.

J is TRBJ2-5 and V is TRBV7-2; a weak D match, TRBD2 (6 bases). Germline V lookup: CDR1 SGHTA, CDR2 FQGNSA. The V gene lost 3 bases and the J gene lost 2 bases, with 10 bases spanning the gap. The CDR3 is 14 residues long. CDR3 nucleotide sequence: TGTGCCAGCAGCTTCGTCGGAGGGCAAGAGACCCAGTACTTC. It translates to CASSFVGGQETQYF.

V gene TRBV5-1 combines with J gene TRBJ2-1; the match to TRBD2 covers 12 bases. Germline V gives CDR1 SGHRS, CDR2 YFSETQ. Trimming removed 1 base from V and 8 bases from J; junction bases left unmatched: 1. This CDR3 region has 14 residues. CDR3 DNA: TGCGCCAGCAGCTTGCTAGCGGGAGGGTATGAGCAGTTCTTC. This codes for CASSLLAGGYEQFF.

The chain recombines TRBV27 with TRBJ1-5; perhaps TRBD1 as D (5 bases). Deletions cut 7 bases from V and 3 bases from J, with 10 bases between. Germline CDR1 and CDR2: MNHEY and SMNVEV (reference sequence). There are 13 residues in the CDR3. CDR3 sequence reads: CASTGSPNQPQHF. The CDR3 DNA sequence: TGTGCCAGCACAGGGAGTCCCAATCAGCCCCAGCATTTT.

This clone showed up just a few times. The V and J genes are TRBV30 and TRBJ1-1; 9 bases align to TRBD1. Germline values: CDR1 GTSNPN, CDR2 SVGIG (reference sequence). The V and J ends lost 1 base and 1 base, in that order; junction bases with no gene match: 10. The CDR3 is 17 amino acids. CDR3 DNA: TGTGCCTGGAGTGAGTCCCACCGACAGGGGGGGAACACTGAAGCTTTCTTT. Translated, it gives CAWSESHRQGGNTEAFF.

The chain carries TRBV6-6 and TRBJ1-3, with D perhaps matching TRBD1 (5 bases). This CDR3 region has 14 residues. Trimming removed 8 bases from V and 2 bases from J, with 13 bases in between. The germline gives CDR1 MNHNY, CDR2 SVGAGI (reference sequence). In DNA form, the CDR3 reads TGTGCCAGCCGGGGGAGAGCGGCTGGAAACACCATATATTTT. It yields the protein CASRGRAAGNTIYF.